This T cell receptor (beta chain) derives from a study of blood T cell repertoires in COVID-19. Study in general: From T cells, B-cell-depleted T cells, or PBMCs came the material, which was cDNA or gDNA.

This clone came up a few times. The germline CDR1 and CDR2 sequences are DFQATT and SNEGSKA (reference sequence). Trimming removed 5 bases at V and 4 bases at J, with 5 bases between. The CDR3 spans 10 residues. Original processing methods: Estimated nucleated cell counts came from reference gene primer amplification. The method was immunoSEQ multiplex PCR; TCRdb's version includes in-frame clones alone and lacks a portion of them. The V and J calls and the clone size are those of that table, but D and trimming were determined from the DNA. The data show under 60,000 clones, with around 80% seen just once and 50% to 75% held by the top ten.

The sequence derives from a man aged 65 to 85 with acute or convalescent COVID-19. The chain recombines TRBV20-1 with TRBJ2-5; the D is unclear. The sequencing input was peripheral blood. For the CDR3, the DNA is TGCAGTGCTCCTACAGAGACCCAGTACTTC. Translating it yields CSAPTETQYF.